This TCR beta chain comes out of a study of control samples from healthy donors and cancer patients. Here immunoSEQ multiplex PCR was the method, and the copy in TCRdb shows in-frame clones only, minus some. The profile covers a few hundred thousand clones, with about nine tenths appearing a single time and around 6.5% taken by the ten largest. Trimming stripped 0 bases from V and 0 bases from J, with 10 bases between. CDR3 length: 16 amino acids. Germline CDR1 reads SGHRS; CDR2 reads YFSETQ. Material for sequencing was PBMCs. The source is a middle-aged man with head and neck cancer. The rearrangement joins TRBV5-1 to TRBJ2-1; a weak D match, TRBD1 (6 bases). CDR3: CASSLEWDISYNEQFF. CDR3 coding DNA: TGCGCCAGCAGCTTGGAATGGGACATCTCCTACAATGAGCAGTTCTTC.